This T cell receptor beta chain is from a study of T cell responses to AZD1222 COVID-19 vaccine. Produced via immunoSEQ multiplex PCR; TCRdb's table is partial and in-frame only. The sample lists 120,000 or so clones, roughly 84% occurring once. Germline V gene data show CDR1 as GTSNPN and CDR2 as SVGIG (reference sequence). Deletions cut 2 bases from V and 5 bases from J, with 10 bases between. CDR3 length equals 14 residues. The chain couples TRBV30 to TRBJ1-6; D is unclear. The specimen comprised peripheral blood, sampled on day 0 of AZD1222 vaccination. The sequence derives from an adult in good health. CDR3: CAWSSYNNNSPLHF. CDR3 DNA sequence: TGTGCCTGGAGTTCTTACAACAATAATTCACCCCTCCACTTT.